This entry lists 3 T cell receptor beta chains sequenced from one sample in a study of PD-1 blockade in classical Hodgkin lymphoma. Using immunoSEQ multiplex PCR, the repertoire was profiled, and TCRdb retains in-frame clones only, with some absent. The sample lists tens of thousands of clones, around 78% occurring once. Time point in this sample: cycle 4 day 1 (C4D1), after 6 weeks of nivolumab. Each and every patient relapsed after autologous stem cell transplantation, and patients got differing brentuximab vedotin exposure. Sequencing used peripheral blood mononuclear cells (PBMCs), obtained before the fourth cycle of nivolumab. The receptors were gathered from a human donor with classical Hodgkin lymphoma.

The rearrangement uses TRBV27 and TRBJ1-2; 10 positions match TRBD1. The germline V gene encodes CDR1 MNHEY and CDR2 SMNVEV (reference sequence). This CDR3 region has 13 residues. V lost 8 bases and J lost 4; bases outside the gene matches: 4. CDR3 DNA sequence: TGTGCCAGCGGACAGGGGGGCCCCTATGGCTACACCTTC. Protein: CASGQGGPYGYTF.

The chain uses TRBV7-9 and TRBJ2-1; D remains unclear. Trimming took 3 bases from V and 1 from J, leaving 10 bases between them. There are 15 residues in the CDR3. Germline assignment: CDR1 SEHNR and CDR2 FQNEAQ (reference sequence). CDR3 residues: CASSFIPFSYNEQFF. CDR3 sequence (DNA): TGTGCCAGCAGCTTTATCCCCTTTTCCTACAATGAGCAGTTCTTC.

This clone has more than one count but fewer than ten. This rearrangement joins TRBV7-2 to TRBJ1-2; TRBD1 is a possible D gene (6 bases). Germline V gene data show CDR1 as SGHTA and CDR2 as FQGNSA. This CDR3 has 16 residues. Trimming pared 2 bases from V and 2 bases from J, leaving 15 bases between. The CDR3 loop is CASSLYPGAGNYGYTF. The CDR3 region has the DNA TGTGCCAGCAGCTTATACCCAGGGGCGGGGAACTATGGCTACACCTTC.